This section outlines one T cell receptor beta chain sequence together with its context. One end of the junction fails to match germline, which may point to a read error. TCRdb's copy holds only in-frame clones and misses some; the assay was immunoSEQ multiplex PCR. The table has around 11,000 clones, over 65% seen once. The data were taken from a study of blood T cell repertoires in COVID-19. CDR1 is MNHEY, CDR2 SVGAGI, per germline. The CDR3 runs to 12 residues. This sequence joins TRBV6-5 and TRBJ1-5; no clear D gene. The receptor comes from a human donor in a cohort sampled during active COVID-19. Sequenced material: peripheral blood. The CDR3 DNA reads TGTGCCAGCAGTGACTCGGGAGTGCCCCAGCATTTT. Its protein product is CASSDSGVPQHF.